This paragraph covers one TCR beta chain sequence. Its antigen remains unidentified. No quality values exist for individual bases; no much larger clone is one base distant. The CDR3 sequence holds 11 residues, the cysteine and phenylalanine included. Just the 33-base CDR3 DNA is kept, in frame starting at base 1. Trimming takes 4 bases from V and 3 bases from J, and the germline ends sit 7 bases apart. From a lookup of the germline V gene, CDR1 and CDR2 are SQVTM and ANQGSEA. Peripheral blood CD8+ and CD4+ T cells from healthy donors, Susac syndrome patients and multiple sclerosis patients were profiled by high-throughput TCR beta sequencing. Treatment-naive patients with stable or active relapsing-remitting disease fulfilling revised McDonald criteria were used as multiple sclerosis controls. Bulk CD8+ and CD4+ T cells were purified by magnetic negative isolation, whereas CD8+ TEMRA cells were enriched by FACS. Blood was drawn into EDTA tubes, processed within 24 hours, and PBMCs were isolated by density gradient centrifugation. PBMCs destined for TCR sequencing were cryopreserved in liquid nitrogen and later thawed in a 37 °C water bath. Purity of sorted or isolated CD4+, CD8+ and CD8+ TEMRA cells was at least 90%.

RNA was extracted with the RNeasy kit and roughly 0.45 to 1 ug was reverse transcribed using random hexamers. TCR beta CDR3 regions were amplified with the immunoSEQ multiplex PCR assay covering 54 Vbeta and 13 Jbeta segments. PCR amplification bias was corrected by using a synthetic template baseline for primer optimization and computational correction. As for how the authors treated the data: Reads were annotated to V, D and J genes according to IMGT and were analyzed with immunoSEQ Analyzer, with only productive sequences retained. Clonality was calculated as one minus the Shannon entropy normalized by log2 of the number of productive unique sequences. For each patient and control, public and private clones were evaluated among the 100 most prevalent clones. Clones were defined as Susac-specific if absent from the healthy and MS cohorts, from under 1,200 published viral clones and from other ImmuneACCESS disease sequences. Clones were called with MiXCR by TCRdb after fastp trimmed the public reads at Q25, and only in-frame beta chains were retained. Rows are unified per CDR3 protein, each entry keeping the most common DNA and genes. The V and J calls and clone size are TCRdb's, not the authors'. This sample is represented by under 200,000 distinct CDR3 sequences; 85% to 95% of them were singletons. Around 0.15% of the sample is held by the ten biggest clonotypes.

The data originate from a study of CD8 T cells in Susac syndrome (dated by TCRdb to between 2017 and 2020). The study in broad terms: Whether CD8+ T cell activation and differentiation in Susac syndrome was antigen driven was tested using repertoire sequencing. The study compared CD8+ T cell repertoire clonality among about a dozen healthy donors, 14 Susac syndrome patients and roughly 16 multiple sclerosis patients.

Here is what the overall study found, with its caveats: The number of individuals in the TCR sequencing and HLA analysis was recognized as being relatively small.

The sample comprised CD8+ T cells from PBMCs. The clonotype comes from a human donor with multiple sclerosis. The chain links TRBV29-1 with TRBJ2-7, with the identity of the D gene unclear. The nucleotides read TGCAGCGTTGGTCGTGGCTACGAGCAGTACTTC. Its protein product is CSVGRGYEQYF.